This record looks at one TCR beta chain sequence and its context. There are many counts of this clonotype. Its antigen remains undetermined. Nothing much larger sits one base from this clone, and base qualities are not available. Hyperthyroidism was considered stable if no progression to ophthalmopathy occurred within 18 months of follow-up. Hyperthyroidism patients were newly diagnosed, with disease duration under 2 months, and aged 18 to 65 years. Patients were excluded if they had other autoimmune diseases, uncontrolled infections, pregnancy or lactation. Diagnosis relied on clinical symptoms, serum thyroxine, TRAb, thyroid ultrasound and orbital computed tomography. PBMCs were isolated from about 9 ml of fresh peripheral blood by Ficoll-Paque density gradient centrifugation. Trizol reagent was used to extract the total RNA, and its quality was then checked on an Agilent 2100 Bioanalyzer. This entry comes from a study of Graves' ophthalmopathy and Graves' hyperthyroidism (dated by TCRdb to the late 2010s). Context from the whole study: Peripheral blood samples were taken at the time of initial diagnosis, before any treatment was given. The study used TCR beta repertoire signatures to distinguish Graves' ophthalmopathy from Graves' hyperthyroidism and to predict progression to ophthalmopathy. In five or six hyperthyroidism patients, T-cell repertoires of thyroid tissue and blood were compared. An independent validation cohort was composed of approximately 19 hyperthyroidism patients and about 17 patients who later progressed from hyperthyroidism to ophthalmopathy. For training and testing, the 100 or so patients in the discovery cohort were randomly divided in a 7:3 ratio. To explore V-J signatures that distinguish ophthalmopathy from hyperthyroidism, a discovery set of 100 patients was enrolled, made up of approximately 45 with ophthalmopathy and under 65 with stable hyperthyroidism. Once sampling was done, hyperthyroidism patients were given methimazole at a starting dose of 30 mg daily, while ophthalmopathy patients were given high-dose intravenous methylprednisolone. In total, some 130 blood samples were TCR-sequenced: some 40 ophthalmopathy, about 75 hyperthyroidism and approximately 17 hyperthyroidism-to-ophthalmopathy patients. What the work shows at the level of the full study, not this receptor alone: In validation, the model predicted ophthalmopathy progression with roughly 68% sensitivity and approximately 72% specificity; eleven to twelve predicted patients were CT-confirmed with GO in a median of around 6.5 months. Sample size was not predetermined statistically, and investigators were not blinded to group allocation. Ophthalmopathy was separated from stable hyperthyroidism by the 13-signature model with about 90% sensitivity and around 81% specificity in cross-validation and with 80%/75% in the test set. Among expanded thyroid clonotypes with frequency above 0.001, most also showed up in blood, which suggests that blood repertoires may reflect the thyroid immune response.

For repertoire sequencing, the TCR beta CDR3 regions were amplified from RNA transcripts. The first round was an RT-PCR using HTBI primers with the Qiagen OneStep RT-PCR kit, and this first round was followed by a second-round multiplex PCR, then size selection and purification. Sequencing of the libraries was carried out on an Illumina HiSeq2000 in paired-end mode with 100 bp reads. For the original study's pipeline: Reads were processed with SOAPnuke, discarding reads with adapters, uncalled bases, mean Phred below 15, or no exact constant-primer or identifier match. High-quality paired reads were merged with COPE v1.2.5. Each unique nucleotide sequence was treated as a clonotype, and MiTCR v1.1 was used to align the clonotypes to the IMGT TRB V, D and J references. The analysis was limited to V-J combinations with a frequency above 0.0001, which together covered 98% to 99.2% of repertoires. For each V-J combination, a TCR clonal expansion and chaos score was defined as the ratio of F50 clonal expansion to chaos observed in the TCRdist matrix. Welch's t-statistics and random forest were used to reduce features to 13 V-J combinations, which were fed into a naive Bayes classifier. Thyroid-blood repertoire similarity was quantified with the Morisita-Horn index. TCRdb handled the public reads itself, with Q25 trimming in fastp and clone calling in MiXCR, and kept productive beta chains. CDR3 protein duplicates are merged, each entry listing the most common genes and DNA. These V and J calls originate from TCRdb's pipeline instead of the authors' own analysis. The sample data list under 800,000 distinct CDR3 sequences, and about a fifth of these were observed just once. The ten largest account for 7.1% of the sample.

Source material: peripheral blood. This TCR derives from a woman younger than 30 with stable Graves' hyperthyroidism. Some clones in this sample may be carry-over from other donors' samples. Donor details come from another sample of the same person, matched by shared clones.

The CDR3 in this case is CASSLVALPNTEAFF. Here is the DNA: TGTGCCAGCAGCTTAGTGGCCCTACCGAACACTGAAGCTTTCTTT. The rearrangement joined TRBV7-2 to TRBJ1-1; no D gene is confidently identified. V is reduced by 1 base and J by 1 base, leaving a spacing of 10 bases between them. CDR1 and CDR2 are read off the germline V gene as SGHTA and FQGNSA. From the cysteine up to the phenylalanine, the CDR3 has a length of 15 residues. Just the 45-base CDR3 DNA is kept, in frame starting at base 1.